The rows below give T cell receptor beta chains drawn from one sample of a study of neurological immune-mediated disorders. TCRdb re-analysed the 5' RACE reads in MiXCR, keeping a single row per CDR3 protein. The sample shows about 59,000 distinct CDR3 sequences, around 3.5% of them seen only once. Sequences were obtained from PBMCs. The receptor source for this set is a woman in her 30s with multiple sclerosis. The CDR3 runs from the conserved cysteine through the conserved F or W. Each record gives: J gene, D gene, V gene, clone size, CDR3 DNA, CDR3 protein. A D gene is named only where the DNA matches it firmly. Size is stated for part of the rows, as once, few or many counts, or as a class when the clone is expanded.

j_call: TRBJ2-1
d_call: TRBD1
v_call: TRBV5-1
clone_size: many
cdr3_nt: TGCGCCAGCAGCCGGAACAGGGGCTCCTACAATGAGCAGTTCTTC
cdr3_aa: CASSRNRGSYNEQFF

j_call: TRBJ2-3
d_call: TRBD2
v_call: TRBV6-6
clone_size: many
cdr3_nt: TGTGCCAGCAGCCGCGGGGGGAGATCAGATACGCAGTATTTT
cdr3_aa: CASSRGGRSDTQYF

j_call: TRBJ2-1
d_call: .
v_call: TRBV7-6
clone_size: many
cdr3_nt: TGTGCCAGCAGCTTAGCTCCAGTTGGTGAGCAGTTCTTC
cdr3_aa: CASSLAPVGEQFF

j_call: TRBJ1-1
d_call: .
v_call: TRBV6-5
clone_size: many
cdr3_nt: TGTGCCAGCAGTTCGGGACGCGGGGAGAACACTGAAGCTTTCTTT
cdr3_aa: CASSSGRGENTEAFF

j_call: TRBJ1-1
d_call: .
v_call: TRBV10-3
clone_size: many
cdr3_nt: TGTGCCATCAGTGGCGCAGAGAACACTGAAGCTTTCTTT
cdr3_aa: CAISGAENTEAFF

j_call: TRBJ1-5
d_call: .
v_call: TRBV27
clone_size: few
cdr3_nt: TGTGCCAGCAGTTTGTCTCCCCGGGGCAATCAGCCCCAGAATTTT
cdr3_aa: CASSLSPRGNQPQNF

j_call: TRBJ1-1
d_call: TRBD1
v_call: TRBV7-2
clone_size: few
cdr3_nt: TGTGCCAGCAGCTTAACAGGGGGCGGCACTGAAGCTTTCTTT
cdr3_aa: CASSLTGGGTEAFF

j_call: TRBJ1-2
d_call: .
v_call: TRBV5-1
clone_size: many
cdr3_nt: TGCGCCAGCAGCTGGGGGACACCATGGCCAGGACCTAACTATGGCTACACCTTC
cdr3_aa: CASSWGTPWPGPNYGYTF

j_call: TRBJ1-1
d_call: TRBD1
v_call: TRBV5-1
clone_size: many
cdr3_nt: TGCGCCAGCAGCTTAGACAGGGTCACTGAAGCTTTCTTT
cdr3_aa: CASSLDRVTEAFF

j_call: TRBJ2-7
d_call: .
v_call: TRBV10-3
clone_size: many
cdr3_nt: TGTGCCATCAGGGACCTCGCCTTATCCTACGAGCAGTACTTC
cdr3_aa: CAIRDLALSYEQYF

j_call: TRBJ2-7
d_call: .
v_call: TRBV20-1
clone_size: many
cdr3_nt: TGCAGTGCTGGTTTGGGGGAGCAGTACTTC
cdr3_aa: CSAGLGEQYF

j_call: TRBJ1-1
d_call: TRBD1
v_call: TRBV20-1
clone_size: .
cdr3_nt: TGCAGTGCCATCGGCCAGGGACAGGGGTGGGCTTTCTTT
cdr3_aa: CSAIGQGQGWAFF

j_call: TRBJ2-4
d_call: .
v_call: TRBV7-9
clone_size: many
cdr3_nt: TGTGCCAGCGCTGGCAGGGCGGCCAAAAACATTCAGTACTTC
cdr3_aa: CASAGRAAKNIQYF

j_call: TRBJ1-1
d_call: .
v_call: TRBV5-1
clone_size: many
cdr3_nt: TGCGCCAGCAGCTCGCCGACGGATATGAACACTGAAGCTTTCTTT
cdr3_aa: CASSSPTDMNTEAFF

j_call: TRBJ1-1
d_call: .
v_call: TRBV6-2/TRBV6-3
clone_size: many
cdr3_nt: TGTGCCAGCAGTTACGGGAGGTCCACTGAAGCTTTCTTT
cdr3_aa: CASSYGRSTEAFF

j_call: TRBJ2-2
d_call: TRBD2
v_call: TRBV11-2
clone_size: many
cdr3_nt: TGTGCCAGCAGCCCCCGACTAGCGGGGGGGAACACCGGGGAGCTGTTTTTT
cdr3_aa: CASSPRLAGGNTGELFF

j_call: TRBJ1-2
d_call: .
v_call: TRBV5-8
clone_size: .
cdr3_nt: TGTGCCAGCAGCCCATCCGCAGGGATACCAGACTATGGCTACACCTTC
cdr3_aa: CASSPSAGIPDYGYTF

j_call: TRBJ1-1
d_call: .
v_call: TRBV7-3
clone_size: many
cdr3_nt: TGTGCCAGCAGCGTGGCGGGGAACACTGAAGCTTTCTTT
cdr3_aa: CASSVAGNTEAFF

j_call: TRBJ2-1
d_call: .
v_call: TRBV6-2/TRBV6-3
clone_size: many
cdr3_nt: TGTGCCAGCAGTCAGGGATTTAATGAGCAGTTCTTC
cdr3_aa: CASSQGFNEQFF

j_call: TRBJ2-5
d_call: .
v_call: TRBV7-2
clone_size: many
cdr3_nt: TGTGCCAGCAGCTTAGGAGTAGGGGGGGGCGAGACCCAGTACTTC
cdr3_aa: CASSLGVGGGETQYF

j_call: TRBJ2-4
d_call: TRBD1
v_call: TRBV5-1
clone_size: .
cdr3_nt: TGCGCCAGCAGCTCCGGGACAGGGGATATAGCCAAAAAAATTCAGTACTTC
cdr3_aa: CASSSGTGDIAKKIQYF

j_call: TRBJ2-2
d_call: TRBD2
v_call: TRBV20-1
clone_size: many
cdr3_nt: TGCAGTGCTGCGGCCGGGACTAGTTTCTCCGGGGAGCTGTTTTTT
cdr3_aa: CSAAAGTSFSGELFF